This TCR beta chain appears in the sequencing data of a study of CD8+CD57+ T cells in acquired aplastic anemia. Overall study context: DNA per sorted CD4+ or CD8+ sample ranged roughly 0.19 to 30 ug, averaging around 3 ug. Findings and caveats of the study: Patients and controls were found to share about 31 CD8+ CDR3 sequences.

Trimming cost V 3 bases and J 6 bases; bases outside gene matches: 8. Per the germline V gene, CDR1 is DFQATT and CDR2 is SNEGSKA (reference sequence). The CDR3 extends over 13 amino acids. To note about this clonotype: Its cognate antigen is unknown.

TCR beta VDJ and CDR3 profiles were obtained from a genomic DNA template. TCRdb redid the calling of the reads with MiXCR, one entry per CDR3 protein. The sample has about 200,000 distinct CDR3 sequences, approximately 65% seen once; the top ten hold 58%. Sequencing involved patients with CD8+CD57+ cell expansion previously shown by flow cytometry. No patient had been given any therapy when blood was sampled. The source material was sorted CD4+, CD8+, or CD8+CD57+ T cells (not recorded which) from PBMCs. The chain joins TRBV20-1 to TRBJ2-7; 7 positions match TRBD2. The clonotype originates from a human donor with aplastic anemia. The CDR3: CSARSGLVREQYF. The CDR3 nucleotides are TGCAGTGCTAGGTCAGGACTAGTTCGCGAGCAGTACTTC.